Described below is a single TCR beta chain sequence and its context. Clones were read by immunoSEQ multiplex PCR, and TCRdb kept only the in-frame ones, dropping some. The table records fewer than 200,000 clones, approximately 85% of them present only once. Looked up from germline, CDR1 is WSHSY and CDR2 is SAAADI. V dropped 4 bases and J dropped 0; count of bases not matched to a gene: 8. CDR3 size: 17 residues. The data are from a study of blood T cell repertoires in COVID-19. Across the whole study: Samples representing acute and convalescent COVID-19 were sourced from the United States, Italy and Spain. PBMCs, B-cell-depleted T cells, or T cells provided the cDNA or gDNA that made up the material.

Sequenced: peripheral blood. This clonotype originated in a man between 60 and 75 years old who had recovered from COVID-19. The chain employs TRBV10-2 and TRBJ1-3, with 8 nucleotides matching TRBD1. CDR3 protein: CASSVGTGVFSGNTIYF. CDR3 bases: TGCGCCAGCAGTGTCGGGACAGGTGTCTTCTCTGGAAACACCATATATTTT.